This TCR beta chain was documented in a study of blood T cell repertoires in COVID-19. The study drew participants aged roughly 18 to 95 years from some 24 US areas. Sequenced by immunoSEQ multiplex PCR; TCRdb stores in-frame clones only, minus some. The sample has nearly 300,000 clones; roughly 91% are singletons. This TCR was recovered from a woman aged 45-59 years who had been exposed to COVID-19. Source material: PBMCs or T cells enriched from blood (not recorded which).

CDR3 sequence reads: CASSLTGTGGYEQYF. The CDR3 DNA reads as TGTGCCAGCAGCTTGACCGGGACAGGGGGCTACGAGCAGTACTTC. The chain recombines TRBV11-2 with TRBJ2-7; TRBD1 matches 11 bases. Germline trimming cut 3 bases from V and 3 bases from J; bases unmatched to any gene: 4. This CDR3 contains 15 residues. Looked up from germline, CDR1 is SGHAT and CDR2 is FQNNGV.